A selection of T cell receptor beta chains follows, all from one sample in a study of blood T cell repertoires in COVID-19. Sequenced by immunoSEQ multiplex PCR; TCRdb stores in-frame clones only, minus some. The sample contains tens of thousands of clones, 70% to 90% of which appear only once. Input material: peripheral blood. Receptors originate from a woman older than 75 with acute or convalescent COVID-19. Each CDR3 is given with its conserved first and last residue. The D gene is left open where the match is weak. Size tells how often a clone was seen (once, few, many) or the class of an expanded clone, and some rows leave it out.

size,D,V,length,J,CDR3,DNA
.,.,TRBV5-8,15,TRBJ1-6,CASGRRGMIDSPLHF,TGTGCCAGCGGGCGGAGGGGAATGATCGATTCACCCCTCCACTTT
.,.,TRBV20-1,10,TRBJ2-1,CSARYNEQFF,TGCAGTGCGAGGTACAATGAGCAGTTCTTC
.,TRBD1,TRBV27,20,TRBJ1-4,CASSFVLDRGPQRTNEKLFF,TGTGCCAGCAGTTTCGTCCTGGACAGGGGGCCTCAACGAACTAATGAAAAACTGTTTTTT
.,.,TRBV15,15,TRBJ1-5,CATSRDSVRNQPQHF,TGTGCCACCAGCAGAGATAGCGTAAGGAATCAGCCCCAGCATTTT
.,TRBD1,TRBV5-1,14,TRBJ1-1,CASSLDRGNTEAFF,TGCGCCAGCAGCTTGGACAGGGGGAACACTGAAGCTTTCTTT
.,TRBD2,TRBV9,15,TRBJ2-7,CASSVGVAGSYEQYF,TGTGCCAGCAGCGTCGGGGTAGCGGGATCCTACGAGCAGTACTTC
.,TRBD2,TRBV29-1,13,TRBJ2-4,CSVVPSGRDIQYF,TGCAGCGTTGTACCTAGCGGGAGAGACATTCAGTACTTC
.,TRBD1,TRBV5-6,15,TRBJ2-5,CASSSVTGGGETQYF,TGTGCCAGCAGCTCGGTGACAGGGGGCGGGGAGACCCAGTACTTC
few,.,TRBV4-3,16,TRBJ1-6,CASSQAGQSNNSPLHF,TGCGCCAGCAGCCAAGCAGGACAGAGCAATAATTCACCCCTCCACTTT
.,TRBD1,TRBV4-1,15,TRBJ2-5,CASSQGTGDQETQYF,TGCGCCAGCAGCCAAGGGACAGGGGATCAAGAGACCCAGTACTTC
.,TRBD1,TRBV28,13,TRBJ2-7,CASSPDRANEQYF,TGTGCCAGCAGTCCGGACAGGGCCAACGAGCAGTACTTC
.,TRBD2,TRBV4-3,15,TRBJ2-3,CASSQRLAGSDTQYF,TGCGCCAGCAGCCAACGGCTAGCGGGCTCAGATACGCAGTATTTT
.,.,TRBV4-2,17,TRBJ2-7,CASSQARGGTFAYEQYF,TGTGCCAGCAGCCAAGCTAGAGGGGGTACATTCGCCTACGAGCAGTACTTC
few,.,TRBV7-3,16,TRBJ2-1,CASSLAPQGHYNEQFF,TGTGCCAGCAGCTTAGCACCCCAGGGGCACTACAATGAGCAGTTCTTC
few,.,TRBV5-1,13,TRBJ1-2,CASSPGHPAGYTF,TGCGCCAGCAGCCCGGGACACCCGGCGGGCTACACCTTC
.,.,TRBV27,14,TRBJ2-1,CASSSLAFYNEQFF,TGTGCCAGCAGTTCCCTAGCGTTCTACAATGAGCAGTTCTTC
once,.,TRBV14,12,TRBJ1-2,CASSQAGNGYTF,TGTGCCAGCAGCCAAGCAGGGAATGGCTACACCTTC
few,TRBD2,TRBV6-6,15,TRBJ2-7,CASSALGLAAYEQYF,TGTGCCAGCAGTGCCTTGGGACTAGCGGCCTACGAGCAGTACTTC
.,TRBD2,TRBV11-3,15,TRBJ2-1,CASSPLAGPRGEQFF,TGTGCCAGCAGCCCTTTAGCGGGTCCGCGGGGTGAGCAGTTCTTC
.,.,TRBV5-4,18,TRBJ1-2,CASSPSQGRAGELYGYTF,TGTGCCAGCAGCCCGTCCCAGGGCAGAGCCGGTGAGCTTTATGGCTACACCTTC
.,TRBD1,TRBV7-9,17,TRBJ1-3,CASSHPGQGLSGNTIYF,TGTGCCAGCAGCCATCCGGGACAGGGTCTTTCTGGAAACACCATATATTTT
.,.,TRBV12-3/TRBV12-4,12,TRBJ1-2,CASSVQGYGYTF,TGTGCCAGCAGCGTTCAGGGATATGGCTACACCTTC
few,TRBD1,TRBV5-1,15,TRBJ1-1,CASSSQGAGVTEAFF,TGCGCCAGCAGCTCACAGGGGGCTGGAGTCACTGAAGCTTTCTTT
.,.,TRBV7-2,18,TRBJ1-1,CASETLGANLRIDTEAFF,TGTGCCAGCGAAACTTTAGGGGCCAACTTGAGAATAGACACTGAAGCTTTCTTT
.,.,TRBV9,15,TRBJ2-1,CASSDSVGSYNEQFF,TGTGCCAGCAGCGATAGCGTTGGGTCCTACAATGAGCAGTTCTTC
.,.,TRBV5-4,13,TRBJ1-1,CASSLGGFTEAFF,TGTGCCAGCAGCTTGGGAGGGTTCACTGAAGCTTTCTTT
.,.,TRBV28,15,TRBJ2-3,CASTVGGGGTDTQYF,TGTGCCAGCACCGTGGGGGGAGGCGGCACAGATACGCAGTATTTT
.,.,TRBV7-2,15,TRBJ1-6,CASSLEGGKGSPLHF,TGTGCCAGCAGCTTAGAAGGGGGAAAGGGTTCACCCCTCCACTTT
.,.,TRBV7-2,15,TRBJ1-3,CASSLKASAGNTIYF,TGTGCCAGCAGCCTCAAAGCGTCGGCTGGAAACACCATATATTTT
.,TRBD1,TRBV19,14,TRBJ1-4,CATRPGQGIQKLFF,TGTGCCACCAGACCGGGACAGGGCATCCAAAAACTGTTTTTT
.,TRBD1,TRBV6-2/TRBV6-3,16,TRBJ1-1,CASSSRDRGRSTEAFF,TGTGCCAGCAGTTCCCGGGACAGGGGTCGGAGCACTGAAGCTTTCTTT
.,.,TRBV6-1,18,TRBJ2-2,CASSAVRPGSANTGELFF,TGTGCCAGCAGTGCAGTAAGGCCCGGAAGCGCGAACACCGGGGAGCTGTTTTTT
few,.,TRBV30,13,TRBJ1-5,CAWSGGSGQPQHF,TGTGCCTGGAGTGGAGGGTCGGGTCAGCCCCAGCATTTT
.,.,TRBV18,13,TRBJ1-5,CASSPGSGEPQHF,TGTGCCAGCTCACCAGGTTCGGGGGAGCCCCAGCATTTT
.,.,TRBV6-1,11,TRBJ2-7,CASSDPREQYF,TGTGCCAGCAGTGACCCGAGGGAGCAGTACTTC
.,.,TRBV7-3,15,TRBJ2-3,CASSSNAERTDTQYF,TGTGCCAGCAGCTCTAACGCGGAACGCACAGATACGCAGTATTTT
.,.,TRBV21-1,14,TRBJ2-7,CASTSEGGPYEQYF,TGTGCCAGCACTTCCGAGGGAGGGCCCTACGAGCAGTACTTC
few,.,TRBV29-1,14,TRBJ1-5,CSVAGGFGGQPQHF,TGCAGCGTTGCGGGGGGCTTCGGAGGACAGCCCCAGCATTTT
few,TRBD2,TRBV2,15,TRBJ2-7,CASSGTSGPAYEQYF,TGTGCCAGCAGTGGGACTAGCGGCCCTGCCTACGAGCAGTACTTC
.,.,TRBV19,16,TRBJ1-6,CASSSGAEKPNSPLHF,TGTGCCAGTAGTAGCGGGGCAGAAAAACCTAATTCACCCCTCCACTTT
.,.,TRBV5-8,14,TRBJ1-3,CASSLATGGNTIYF,TGTGCCAGCAGCCTGGCGACGGGGGGAAACACCATATATTTT
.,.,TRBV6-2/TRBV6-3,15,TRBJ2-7,CASSYRRRDTYEQYF,TGTGCCAGCAGTTACCGGCGCAGGGATACCTACGAGCAGTACTTC
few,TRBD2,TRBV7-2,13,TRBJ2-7,CASSLETSGEQYF,TGTGCCAGCAGCTTGGAGACTAGCGGCGAGCAGTACTTC
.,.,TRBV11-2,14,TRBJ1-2,CASSLGDTRYGYTF,TGTGCCAGCAGCTTAGGGGACACTCGCTATGGCTACACCTTC
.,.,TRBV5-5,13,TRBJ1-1,CASSLSPGTEAFF,TGTGCCAGCAGCTTGAGTCCAGGCACTGAAGCTTTCTTT
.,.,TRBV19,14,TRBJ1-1,CANPIGGRNTEAFF,TGTGCCAACCCCATCGGGGGGCGGAACACTGAAGCTTTCTTT
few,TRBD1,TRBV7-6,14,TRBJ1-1,CASSRGQLNTEAFF,TGTGCCAGCAGCCGGGGACAGCTGAACACTGAAGCTTTCTTT
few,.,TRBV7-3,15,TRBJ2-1,CASSEKRSTYNEQFF,TGTGCCAGCAGTGAAAAGCGGTCCACCTACAATGAGCAGTTCTTC
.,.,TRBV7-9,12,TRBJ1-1,CASRTPNTEAFF,TGTGCCAGTAGGACACCCAACACTGAAGCTTTCTTT
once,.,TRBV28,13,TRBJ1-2,CASRPSRAYGYTF,TGTGCCAGCAGACCCAGTCGTGCTTATGGCTACACCTTC
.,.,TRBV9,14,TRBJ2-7,CASSLQGTSYEQYF,TGTGCCAGCAGCCTCCAGGGGACGTCCTACGAGCAGTACTTC
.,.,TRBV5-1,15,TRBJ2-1,CASSLDGRGNNEQFF,TGCGCCAGCAGCTTGGACGGGAGAGGTAACAATGAGCAGTTCTTC
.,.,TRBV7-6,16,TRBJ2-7,CASSPLLLLNFYEQYF,TGTGCCAGCAGCCCCCTCCTCTTACTTAACTTTTACGAGCAGTACTTC
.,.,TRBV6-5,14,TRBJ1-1,CASSYGVPNTEAFF,TGTGCCAGCAGTTACGGAGTGCCGAACACTGAAGCTTTCTTT